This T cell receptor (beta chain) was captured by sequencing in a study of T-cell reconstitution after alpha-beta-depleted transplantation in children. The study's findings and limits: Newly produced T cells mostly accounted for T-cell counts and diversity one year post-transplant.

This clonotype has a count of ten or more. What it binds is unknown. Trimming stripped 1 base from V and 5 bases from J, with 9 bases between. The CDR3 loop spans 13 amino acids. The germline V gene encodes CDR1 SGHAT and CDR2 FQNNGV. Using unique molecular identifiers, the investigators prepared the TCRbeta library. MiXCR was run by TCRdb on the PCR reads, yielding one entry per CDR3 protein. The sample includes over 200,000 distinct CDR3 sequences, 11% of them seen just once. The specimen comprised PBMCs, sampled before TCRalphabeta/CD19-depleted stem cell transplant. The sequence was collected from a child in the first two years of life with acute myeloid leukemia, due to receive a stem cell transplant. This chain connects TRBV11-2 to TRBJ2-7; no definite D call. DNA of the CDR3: TGTGCCAGCAGCTTAGTCAGCTTCGACGAGCAGTACTTC. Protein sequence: CASSLVSFDEQYF.